The 18 T cell receptor beta chains below all came from one sample that was sequenced in a study of blood T cells in healthy people across ages. Together with a sample-barcoded 5' primer, a J-beta primer mix was included in a second PCR lasting roughly 6 to 12 cycles. From the 5' RACE reads, TCRdb called clonotypes with MiXCR, one entry per CDR3 protein. The sample has just over 800,000 distinct CDR3 sequences; around 68% are singletons. The sample consisted of blood. These receptors all stem from a man aged 25 to 40 in good health.

This clonotype was seen more than once but under ten times. V and J are TRBV14 and TRBJ2-1; D unclear. The CDR3 consists of 13 residues. V dropped 2 bases and J dropped 9 bases, with 11 bases sitting between them. Germline V lookup: CDR1 SGHDN, CDR2 FVKESK. CDR3 in amino acids: CASSQIRASEQFF. DNA of the CDR3: TGTGCCAGCAGCCAAATACGTGCCAGTGAGCAGTTCTTC.

Worth noting for this clonotype: One junction end disagrees with the germline gene, perhaps due to a read error. V is TRBV7-2 and J is TRBJ1-5; D remains unclear. This CDR3 comprises 15 residues. Germline CDR1 SGHTA, CDR2 FQGNSA. The CDR3 DNA reads as TGTGCCTGCAGCTCCGGGGTGGCAGTGGGACAGCCCCAGCATTTT. Translated: CACSSGVAVGQPQHF.

The rearrangement joins TRBV29-1 to TRBJ1-2; D is uncertain. The V end lost 4 bases, the J end lost 2 bases, and 8 bases lay between the germline ends. This CDR3 contains 12 residues. The germline gives CDR1 SQVTM, CDR2 ANQGSEA. Here the CDR3 DNA reads TGCAGCGTTGCTGGGGTCAACTATGGCTACACCTTC. Translating it yields CSVAGVNYGYTF.

This chain joins TRBV14 and TRBJ2-7; 7 bases line up with TRBD1. This CDR3 region has 15 residues. Germline V gene sequence: CDR1 SGHDN, CDR2 FVKESK. V shed 4 bases and J 3 bases; nucleotides not matched to a gene: 9. The CDR3 spells CASSPAQGYGYEQYF. DNA of the CDR3: TGTGCCAGCAGCCCCGCACAGGGGTACGGCTACGAGCAGTACTTC.

V and J are TRBV20-1 and TRBJ2-5; TRBD2 matches at 7 bases. V lost 0 bases to trimming and J lost 4 bases; unmatched junction nucleotides: 2. There are 13 residues in the CDR3. The germline V gene encodes CDR1 DFQATT and CDR2 SNEGSKA (reference sequence). In DNA form, the CDR3 reads TGCAGTGCTAGAGAGGGGGGGGTAGAGACCCAGTACTTC. This gives the protein CSAREGGVETQYF.

The chain carries TRBV29-1 and TRBJ2-5; TRBD2 aligns across 9 bases. Germline lookup yields CDR1 SQVTM and CDR2 ANQGSEA. V was pared by 2 bases and J by 3 bases, with 4 bases of the junction left unmatched. The CDR3 sequence is 14 residues long. CDR3 bases: TGCAGCGTTGAAAAGAGACTAGCGGAAGAGACCCAGTACTTC. Its translation: CSVEKRLAEETQYF.

V usage is TRBV25-1 and J usage is TRBJ1-2; D is possibly TRBD1 (5 bases). In germline, CDR1 is MGHDK, CDR2 SYGVNS. This CDR3 is 15 amino acids long. Trimming took off 4 bases at V and 4 bases at J, with 16 bases between the two ends. The CDR3 DNA reads TGTGCCAGCAGTGGCCTTGGGGCAGGCACCTATGGCTACACCTTC. As protein: CASSGLGAGTYGYTF.

About this clonotype itself: At one end the junction does not follow the germline gene, possibly because of a read error. This chain joins TRBV7-2 and TRBJ2-1, with 10 bases identical to TRBD2. This CDR3 is 17 amino acids long. Per the germline V gene, CDR1 is SGHTA and CDR2 is FQGNSA. CDR3 in DNA: TGTGTCAGCAGCGTCGAGCGGGGGGGCCGCGTGGGGAATGAGCAGTTCTTC. Its translation: CVSSVERGGRVGNEQFF. Filled out from reference TRBV7-2 and TRBJ2-1, the complete variable domain reads GAGVSQSPSNKVTEKGKDVELRCDPISGHTALYWYRQSLGQGLEFLIYFQGNSAPDKSGLPSDRFSAERTGGSVSTLTIQRTQQEDSAVYLCVSSVERGGRVGNEQFFGPGTRLTVL.

The chain carries TRBV25-1 and TRBJ2-7; 8 positions match TRBD1. Trimming took 3 bases from V and 1 from J; bases not matched to a gene: 8. In germline, CDR1 is MGHDK, CDR2 SYGVNS. The CDR3 spans 16 residues. Here the CDR3 reads CASSDGGTGKSYEQYF. The CDR3 DNA reads as TGTGCCAGCAGTGACGGAGGGACAGGCAAATCCTACGAGCAGTACTTC.

The CDR3 DNA sequence: TGTGCCAGCAGCCAAAAAATCCACAGGGCCAACACCCCAGGGACCCAGTACTTC. It specifies CASSQKIHRANTPGTQYF. The chain employs TRBV4-2 and TRBJ2-5; possibly TRBD1 for D (6 bases). The CDR3 loop spans 18 amino acids. The germline CDR1 and CDR2 sequences are LGHNA and YNFKEQ. V gave up 2 bases and J gave up 7 bases, with 26 bases separating them.

The CDR3 sequence is CATSRDLWSGANVLTF. CDR3 DNA sequence: TGTGCCACCAGCAGAGATCTCTGGTCTGGGGCCAACGTCCTGACTTTC. V gene TRBV15 combines with J gene TRBJ2-6; D ambiguous. Trimming removed 0 bases from V and 1 base from J, with 7 bases in between. CDR1 is LNHNV, CDR2 YYDKDF, per germline (reference sequence). CDR3 size: 16 residues.

The rearrangement links TRBV7-2 to TRBJ1-2; D remains ambiguous. The CDR3 is 13 amino acids. From germline, CDR1 is SGHTA and CDR2 FQGNSA. V dropped 5 bases and J dropped 6 bases, with 13 bases sitting between them. The CDR3 spells CASSVEGINGYTF. DNA for the CDR3: TGTGCCAGCAGCGTAGAGGGAATTAATGGCTACACCTTC.

Here the CDR3 reads CASSSTSTGAWSEQYF. CDR3 sequence (DNA): TGCGCCAGCAGCTCCACTTCAACAGGGGCCTGGAGTGAGCAGTACTTC. The chain carries TRBV5-1 and TRBJ2-5; 7 bases are shared with TRBD1. The CDR3 has 16 amino acids. Trimming at V came to 3 bases and at J to 11 bases, leaving 19 bases not matched to a gene. Germline loops: CDR1 SGHRS, CDR2 YFSETQ.

The rearrangement links TRBV12-3 or TRBV12-4 to TRBJ1-6; the match to TRBD1 covers 10 bases. After removal of 4 bases from V and 10 bases from J, the junction contained 4 bases not matched to a gene. CDR3 length equals 14 residues. CDR3 bases: TGTGCCAGCAGTTCCGGGACAGGGGTCTCACCCCTCCACTTT. This gives the protein CASSSGTGVSPLHF.

J is TRBJ1-1 and V is TRBV14, with 9 bases that match TRBD1. This CDR3 spans 12 amino acids. V shed 4 bases, J shed 11 bases, and the junction held 5 bases outside the gene matches. Germline loops: CDR1 SGHDN, CDR2 FVKESK. CDR3 nucleotides: TGTGCCAGCAGCCTTTACAGGGGGCCGGCTTTCTTT. It codes for CASSLYRGPAFF.

The chain employs TRBV6-2 or TRBV6-3 and TRBJ2-5; no definite D call. TRBJ2-7 matches the DNA end more closely, so the J call is doubtful. CDR3 size: 13 residues. Germline lookup yields CDR1 MNHEY and CDR2 SVGEGT. The CDR3 DNA follows: TGTGCCAGCAGTTCACTCGATATTTACGAGCAGTACTTC. It codes for CASSSLDIYEQYF.

V and J are TRBV30 and TRBJ2-3, with unresolved D. Trimming cost V 3 bases and J 1 base, with 8 bases left between them. Germline CDR1 GTSNPN, CDR2 SVGIG (reference sequence). This CDR3 is built from 13 residues. The CDR3 DNA reads TGTGCCTGGAGCCGTTACGGCACAGATACGCAGTATTTT. Protein product: CAWSRYGTDTQYF. Filled out from reference TRBV30 and TRBJ2-3, the complete variable domain reads SQTIHQWPATLVQPVGSPLSLECTVEGTSNPNLYWYRQAAGRGLQLLFYSVGIGQISSEVPQNLSASRPQDRQFILSSKKLLLSDSGFYLCAWSRYGTDTQYFGPGTRLTVL.

This chain connects TRBV6-1 to TRBJ2-5; D is possibly TRBD1 (5 bases). The DNA end lines up better with TRBJ2-7; the J call may be wrong. Germline V CDR1 and CDR2: MNHNS, SASEGT. This CDR3 region has 12 residues. The CDR3 is CASSDRVYEQYF. CDR3 nucleotide sequence: TGTGCCAGCAGTGACAGGGTTTACGAGCAGTACTTC.